The 10 T cell receptor beta chains below all came from one sample that was sequenced in a study of Ad26.COV2.S vaccination and SARS-CoV-2 variants. Assay: immunoSEQ multiplex PCR; the TCRdb copy retains only in-frame clones and omits some. The table includes fewer than 400,000 clones, roughly 90% detected once. Sample treatment: approximately 18 received Ad26.COV2.S at low or high dose, single or two shots; 5 received placebo; per-sample allocation not given. Material that was analyzed had been drawn on day 63 after the first vaccine or placebo injection. Sequenced here: peripheral blood, sampled in a trial of Ad26.COV2.S vaccine versus placebo. Receptors were obtained from a person between 18 and 65 years old who received the Ad26.COV2.S COVID-19 vaccine or a placebo.

This clone was found once. The chain links TRBV6-5 to TRBJ1-4, with 7 nucleotides matching TRBD1. J was trimmed by 8 bases and V by 7 bases; bases with no gene match: 13. The CDR3 loop spans 15 amino acids. Germline lookup yields CDR1 MNHEY and CDR2 SVGAGI. As DNA, the CDR3 is TGTGCCAGCAATGTTGCCGGGACAGCGGGAGAAAAACTGTTTTTT. Translating gives CASNVAGTAGEKLFF.

This chain connects TRBV4-3 to TRBJ1-2; D uncertain. The CDR3 extends over 16 amino acids. Deletions cut 0 bases from V and 4 bases from J, with 15 bases between. Germline CDR1 reads LGHNA; CDR2 reads YSLEER. The CDR3 DNA reads as TGCGCCAGCAGCCAAGATTGGGGAGGGATCTCCTATGGCTACACCTTC. Its protein product is CASSQDWGGISYGYTF.

The V and J genes are TRBV5-1 and TRBJ1-4; D unclear. The V and J ends lost 0 bases and 8 bases respectively, with 11 bases between them. Germline V gene lookup returns CDR1 SGHRS and CDR2 YFSETQ. CDR3 length: 14 amino acids. The CDR3 protein is CASSLGHEEEKLFF. CDR3 DNA: TGCGCCAGCAGCTTGGGACACGAGGAGGAAAAACTGTTTTTT. Variable domain in full (rest from reference TRBV5-1 and TRBJ1-4): KAGVTQTPRYLIKTRGQQVTLSCSPISGHRSVSWYQQTPGQGLQFLFEYFSETQRNKGNFPGRFSGRQFSNSRSEMNVSTLELGDSALYLCASSLGHEEEKLFFGSGTQLSVL.

V usage is TRBV29-1 and J usage is TRBJ1-1; D is unresolved. The length of the CDR3 is 14 residues. Trimming removed 4 bases at V and 1 base at J, with 13 bases between. Germline V CDR1 and CDR2: SQVTM, ANQGSEA. This CDR3 reads CSVVGEEGNTEAFF. As DNA, the CDR3 is TGCAGCGTTGTGGGTGAAGAGGGGAACACTGAAGCTTTCTTT.

For this clone: A much larger clone is a single base away; this may be a read error. The chain joins TRBV5-1 to TRBJ1-1; possible D gene TRBD1, 5 bases. With 0 bases removed from V and 3 bases from J, the gap between germline ends came to 9 bases. Germline assignment: CDR1 SGHRS and CDR2 YFSETQ. The length of the CDR3 is 14 residues. The chain's CDR3 is CASSLDGGYTEAFF. The CDR3 DNA reads TGCGCCAGCAGCTTGGATGGGGGGTACACTGAAGCTTTCTTT.

The chain has TRBV3-1 (or the pseudogene TRBV3-2) and TRBJ2-3; no clear D. The length of the CDR3 is 12 residues. In germline, CDR1 is LGHDT, CDR2 YNNKEL (reference sequence). V lost 6 bases and J 0 bases, leaving 4 bases between the germline ends. CDR3 protein: CASSSSTDTQYF. The CDR3 nucleotides are TGTGCCAGCAGTTCTAGCACAGATACGCAGTATTTT.

V usage is TRBV9 and J usage is TRBJ1-1; D remains ambiguous. The length of the CDR3 is 15 residues. V was cut by 0 bases and J by 5 bases, with 14 bases left in between. Germline V lookup: CDR1 SGDLS, CDR2 YYNGEE. In DNA, the CDR3 is TGTGCCAGCAGCGTAGGGTCGTCAGGAGATACTGAAGCTTTCTTT. This sequence encodes CASSVGSSGDTEAFF.

This CDR3 is CAISLTSESTDTQYF. DNA of the CDR3: TGTGCCATCAGCCTAACTAGCGAGAGCACAGATACGCAGTATTTT. The genes are TRBV10-3 and TRBJ2-3; 7 bases are shared with TRBD2. V shed 6 bases, J shed 0 bases, and the junction held 6 bases outside the gene matches. In germline, CDR1 is ENHRY, CDR2 SYGVKD. This CDR3 spans 15 amino acids.

The J gene is TRBJ1-5, the V gene TRBV28; D is perhaps TRBD1 (6 bases). Germline-derived CDR1 and CDR2 are MDHEN and SYDVKM. V was cut by 5 bases and J by 2 bases, with 10 bases left in between. The CDR3 runs to 14 residues. The CDR3 region has the DNA TGTGCCAGCAGTCCGGGGGGGCGCAATCAGCCCCAGCATTTT. It encodes CASSPGGRNQPQHF.

The chain carries TRBV9 and TRBJ1-1; possibly TRBD1 for D (6 bases). Germline CDR1 reads SGDLS; CDR2 reads YYNGEE. V was clipped by 0 bases and J by 7 bases, with 10 bases between them. The CDR3 loop spans 13 amino acids. The CDR3 nucleotides are TGTGCCAGCAGCGTAGCGGGGGGCGGTGAAGCTTTCTTT. Its protein product is CASSVAGGGEAFF.